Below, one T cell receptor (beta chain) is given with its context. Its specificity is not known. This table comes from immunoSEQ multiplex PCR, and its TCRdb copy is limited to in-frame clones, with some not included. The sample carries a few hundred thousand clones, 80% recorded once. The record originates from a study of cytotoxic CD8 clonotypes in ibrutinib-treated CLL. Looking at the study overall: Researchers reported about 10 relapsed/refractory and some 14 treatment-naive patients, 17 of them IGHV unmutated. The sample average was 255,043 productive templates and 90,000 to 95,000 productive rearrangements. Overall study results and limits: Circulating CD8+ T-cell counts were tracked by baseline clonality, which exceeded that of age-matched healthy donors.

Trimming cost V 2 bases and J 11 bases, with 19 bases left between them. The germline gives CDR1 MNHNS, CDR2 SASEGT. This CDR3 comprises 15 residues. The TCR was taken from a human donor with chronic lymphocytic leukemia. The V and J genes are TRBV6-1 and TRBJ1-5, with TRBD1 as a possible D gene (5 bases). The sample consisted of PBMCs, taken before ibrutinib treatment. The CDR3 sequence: CASSEPGKSWMAQHF. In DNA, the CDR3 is TGTGCCAGCAGTGAACCAGGGAAATCTTGGATGGCCCAGCATTTT.